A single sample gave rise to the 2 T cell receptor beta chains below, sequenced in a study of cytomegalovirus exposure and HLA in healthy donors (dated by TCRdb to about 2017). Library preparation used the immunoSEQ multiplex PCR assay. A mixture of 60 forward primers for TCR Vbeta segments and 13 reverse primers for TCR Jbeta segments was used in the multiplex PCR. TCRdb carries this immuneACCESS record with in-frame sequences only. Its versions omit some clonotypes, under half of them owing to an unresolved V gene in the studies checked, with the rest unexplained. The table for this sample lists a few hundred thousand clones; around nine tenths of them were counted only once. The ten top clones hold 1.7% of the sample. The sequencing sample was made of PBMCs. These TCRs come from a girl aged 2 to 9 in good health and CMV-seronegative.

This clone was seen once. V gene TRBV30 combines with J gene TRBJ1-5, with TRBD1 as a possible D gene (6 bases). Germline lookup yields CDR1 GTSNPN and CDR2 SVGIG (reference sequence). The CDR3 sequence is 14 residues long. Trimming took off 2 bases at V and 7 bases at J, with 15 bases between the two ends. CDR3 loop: CAWSTGSRGQPQHF. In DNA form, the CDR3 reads TGTGCCTGGAGTACAGGGTCCAGAGGGCAGCCCCAGCATTTT.

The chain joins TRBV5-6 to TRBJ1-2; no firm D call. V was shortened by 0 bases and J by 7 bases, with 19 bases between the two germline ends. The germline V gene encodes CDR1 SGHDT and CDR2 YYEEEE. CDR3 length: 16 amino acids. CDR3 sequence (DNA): TGTGCCAGCAGCTTGGTCCGGACCGAAACTGCGGGTGGCTACACCTTC. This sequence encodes CASSLVRTETAGGYTF.